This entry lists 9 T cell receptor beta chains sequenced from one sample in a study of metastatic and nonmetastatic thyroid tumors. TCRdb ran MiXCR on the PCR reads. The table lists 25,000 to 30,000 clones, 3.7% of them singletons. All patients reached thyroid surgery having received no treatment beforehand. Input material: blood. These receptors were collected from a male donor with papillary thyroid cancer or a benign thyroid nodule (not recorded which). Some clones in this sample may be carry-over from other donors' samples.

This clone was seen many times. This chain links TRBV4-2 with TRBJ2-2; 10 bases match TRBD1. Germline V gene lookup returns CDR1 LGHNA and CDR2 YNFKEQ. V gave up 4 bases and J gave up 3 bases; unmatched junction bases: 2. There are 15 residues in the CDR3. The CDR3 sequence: CASSLGTGDTGELFF. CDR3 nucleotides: TGTGCCAGCAGCCTAGGGACAGGGGACACCGGGGAGCTGTTTTTT.

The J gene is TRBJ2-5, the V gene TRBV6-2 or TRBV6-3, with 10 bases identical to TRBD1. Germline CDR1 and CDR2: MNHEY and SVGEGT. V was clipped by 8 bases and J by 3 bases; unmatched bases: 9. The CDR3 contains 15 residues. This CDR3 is CASGRDRGSEETQYF. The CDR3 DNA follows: TGTGCCAGCGGCCGGGACAGGGGAAGCGAAGAGACCCAGTACTTC.

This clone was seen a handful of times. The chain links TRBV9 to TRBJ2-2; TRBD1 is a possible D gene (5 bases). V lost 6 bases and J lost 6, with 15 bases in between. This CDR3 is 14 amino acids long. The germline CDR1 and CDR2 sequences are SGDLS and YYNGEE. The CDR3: CASIGGQTAGELFF. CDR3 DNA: TGTGCCAGCATCGGCGGACAAACAGCCGGGGAGCTGTTTTTT.

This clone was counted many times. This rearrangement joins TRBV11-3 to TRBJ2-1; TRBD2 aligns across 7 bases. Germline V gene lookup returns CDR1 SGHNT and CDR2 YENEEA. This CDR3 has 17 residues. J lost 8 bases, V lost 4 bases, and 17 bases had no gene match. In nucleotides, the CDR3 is TGTGCCAGCAGCTCGCTTGGGTCTAGCGGCCCACCCGATGAGCAGTTCTTC. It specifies CASSSLGSSGPPDEQFF.

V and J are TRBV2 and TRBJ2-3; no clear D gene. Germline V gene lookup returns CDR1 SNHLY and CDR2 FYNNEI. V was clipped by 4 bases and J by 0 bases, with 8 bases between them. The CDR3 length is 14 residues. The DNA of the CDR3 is TGTGCCAGCAGTGTTCTAACTAGCACAGATACGCAGTATTTT. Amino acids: CASSVLTSTDTQYF.

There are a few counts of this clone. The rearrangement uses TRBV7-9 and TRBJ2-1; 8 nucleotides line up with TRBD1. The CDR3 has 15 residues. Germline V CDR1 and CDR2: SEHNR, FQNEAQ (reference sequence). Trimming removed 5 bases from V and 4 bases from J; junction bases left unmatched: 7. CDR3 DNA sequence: TGTGCCAGCAGCCCCGGACAGGGAATGTACAATGAGCAGTTCTTC. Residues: CASSPGQGMYNEQFF.

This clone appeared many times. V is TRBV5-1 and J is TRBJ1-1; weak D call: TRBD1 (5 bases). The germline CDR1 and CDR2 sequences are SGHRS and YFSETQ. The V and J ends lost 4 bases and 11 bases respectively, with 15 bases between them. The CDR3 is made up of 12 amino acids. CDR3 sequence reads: CASSADGTAAFF. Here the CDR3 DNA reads TGCGCCAGCAGCGCCGACGGGACTGCCGCTTTCTTT.

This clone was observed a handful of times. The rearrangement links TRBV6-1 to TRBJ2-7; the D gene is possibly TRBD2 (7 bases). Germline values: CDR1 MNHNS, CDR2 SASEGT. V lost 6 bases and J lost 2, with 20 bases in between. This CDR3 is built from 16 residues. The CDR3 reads CASRALGGEGAYEQYF. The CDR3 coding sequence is TGTGCCAGCAGGGCACTAGGGGGGGAGGGCGCCTACGAGCAGTACTTC.

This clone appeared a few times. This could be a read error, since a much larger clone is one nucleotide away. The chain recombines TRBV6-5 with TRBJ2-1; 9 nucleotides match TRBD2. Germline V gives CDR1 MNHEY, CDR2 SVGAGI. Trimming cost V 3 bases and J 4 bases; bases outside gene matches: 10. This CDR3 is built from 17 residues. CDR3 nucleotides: TGTGCCAGCAGTTATCCAGCGGGAGGAACCTCATACAATGAGCAGTTCTTC. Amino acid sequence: CASSYPAGGTSYNEQFF.